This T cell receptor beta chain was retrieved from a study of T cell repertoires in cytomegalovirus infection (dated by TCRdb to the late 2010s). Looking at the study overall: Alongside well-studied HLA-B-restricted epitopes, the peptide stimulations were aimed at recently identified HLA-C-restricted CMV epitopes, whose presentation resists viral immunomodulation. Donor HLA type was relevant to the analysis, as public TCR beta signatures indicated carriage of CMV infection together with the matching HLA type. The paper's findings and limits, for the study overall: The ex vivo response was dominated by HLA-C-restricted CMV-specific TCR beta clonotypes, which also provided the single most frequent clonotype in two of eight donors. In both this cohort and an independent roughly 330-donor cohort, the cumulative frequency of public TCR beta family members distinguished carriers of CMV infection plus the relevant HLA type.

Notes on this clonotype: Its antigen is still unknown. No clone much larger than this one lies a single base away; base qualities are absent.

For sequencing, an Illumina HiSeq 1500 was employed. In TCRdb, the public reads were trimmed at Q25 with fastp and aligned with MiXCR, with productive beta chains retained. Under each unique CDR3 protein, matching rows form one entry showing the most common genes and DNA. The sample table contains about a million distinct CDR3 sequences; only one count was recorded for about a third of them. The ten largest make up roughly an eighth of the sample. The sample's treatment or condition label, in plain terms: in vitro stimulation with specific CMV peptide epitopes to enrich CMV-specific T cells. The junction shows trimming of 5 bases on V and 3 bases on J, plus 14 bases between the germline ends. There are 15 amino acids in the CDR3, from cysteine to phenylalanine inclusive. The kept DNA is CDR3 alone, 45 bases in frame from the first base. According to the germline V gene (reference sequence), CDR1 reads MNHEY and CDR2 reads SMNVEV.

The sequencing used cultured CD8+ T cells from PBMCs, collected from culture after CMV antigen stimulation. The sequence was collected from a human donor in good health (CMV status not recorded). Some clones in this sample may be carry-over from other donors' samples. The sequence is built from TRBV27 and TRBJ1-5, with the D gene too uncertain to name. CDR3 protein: CASSPSGYNNQPQHF. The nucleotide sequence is TGTGCCAGCAGTCCATCCGGATATAACAATCAGCCCCAGCATTTT.